A selection of T cell receptor beta chains follows, all from one sample in a study of OX40 agonist ivuxolimab in advanced cancers. TCRdb's table, derived via immunoSEQ multiplex PCR, lists solely in-frame clones and lacks some. The sample table sets out roughly 41 clones. This sample was taken in a trial of the OX40 agonist ivuxolimab. The receptors were gathered from an adult with an advanced solid tumor such as melanoma, head and neck, liver or kidney cancer. CDR3s include the opening cysteine and the closing phenylalanine or tryptophan. Each record gives: D gene, J gene, V gene, CDR3 DNA, CDR3 protein. The D gene is left open where the match is weak.

D gene: -
J gene: TRBJ2-3
V gene: TRBV11-3
CDR3 DNA: TGTGCCAGCAGCCCGGCTGGGAGCACAGATACGCAGTATTTT
CDR3 protein: CASSPAGSTDTQYF

D gene: TRBD2
J gene: TRBJ2-2
V gene: TRBV6-8
CDR3 DNA: TGTGCCAGCGTAAGCGGGAGTCGACAAACCGGGGAGCTGTTTTTT
CDR3 protein: CASVSGSRQTGELFF

D gene: -
J gene: TRBJ2-7
V gene: TRBV7-6
CDR3 DNA: TGTGCCAGCAGCCGTTCGGACGTACCATACTACGAGCAGTACTTC
CDR3 protein: CASSRSDVPYYEQYF

D gene: -
J gene: TRBJ2-1
V gene: TRBV6-8
CDR3 DNA: TGTGCCAGCAGTCTGGGGTCGTCTGGTGAGCAGTTCTTC
CDR3 protein: CASSLGSSGEQFF

D gene: -
J gene: TRBJ2-2
V gene: TRBV11-3
CDR3 DNA: TGTGCCAGCAGCTTAGGGGGGGATTACACCGGGGAGCTGTTTTTT
CDR3 protein: CASSLGGDYTGELFF

D gene: -
J gene: TRBJ1-2
V gene: TRBV11-3
CDR3 DNA: TGTGCCAGCAGCTTCCAAGAAGCTAACTATGGCTACACCTTC
CDR3 protein: CASSFQEANYGYTF

D gene: -
J gene: TRBJ1-5
V gene: TRBV30
CDR3 DNA: TGTGCCTGGAGTCAGGGGAGTGGTTGGCAGCCCCAGCATTTT
CDR3 protein: CAWSQGSGWQPQHF

D gene: -
J gene: TRBJ2-5
V gene: TRBV6-8
CDR3 DNA: TGTGCCAGCAGTCCCCTCCGGGACTCAAGTCAAGAGACCCAGTACTTC
CDR3 protein: CASSPLRDSSQETQYF

D gene: TRBD1
J gene: TRBJ1-1
V gene: TRBV25-1
CDR3 DNA: TGTGCCAGCGCCAAGGAGGGGACAGGGGCCACTGAAGCTTTCTTT
CDR3 protein: CASAKEGTGATEAFF